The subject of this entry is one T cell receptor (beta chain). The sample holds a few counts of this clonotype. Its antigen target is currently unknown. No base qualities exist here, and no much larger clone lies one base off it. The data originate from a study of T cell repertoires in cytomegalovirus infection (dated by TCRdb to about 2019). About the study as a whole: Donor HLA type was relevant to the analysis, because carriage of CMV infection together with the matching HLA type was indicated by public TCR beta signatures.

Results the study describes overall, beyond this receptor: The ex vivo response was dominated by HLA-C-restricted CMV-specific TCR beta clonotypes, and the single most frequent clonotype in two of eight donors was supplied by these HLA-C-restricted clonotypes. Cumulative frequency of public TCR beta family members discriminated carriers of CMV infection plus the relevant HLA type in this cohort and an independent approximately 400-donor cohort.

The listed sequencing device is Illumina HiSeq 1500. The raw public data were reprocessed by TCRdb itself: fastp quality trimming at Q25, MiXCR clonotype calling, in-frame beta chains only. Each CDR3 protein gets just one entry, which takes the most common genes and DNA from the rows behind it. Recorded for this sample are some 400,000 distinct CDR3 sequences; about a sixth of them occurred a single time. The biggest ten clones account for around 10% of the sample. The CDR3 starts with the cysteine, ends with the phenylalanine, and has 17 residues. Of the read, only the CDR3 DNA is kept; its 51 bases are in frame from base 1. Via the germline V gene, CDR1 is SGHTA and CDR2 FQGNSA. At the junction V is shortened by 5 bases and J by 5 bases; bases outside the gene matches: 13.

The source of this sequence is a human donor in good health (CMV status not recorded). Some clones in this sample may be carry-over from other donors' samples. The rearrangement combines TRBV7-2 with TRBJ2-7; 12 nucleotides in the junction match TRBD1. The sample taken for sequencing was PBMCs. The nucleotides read TGTGCCAGCAGCCGGGTCCCGGGACAGGGGGCGTTTAACGAGCAGTACTTC. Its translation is CASSRVPGQGAFNEQYF.